The following is a T cell receptor beta chain sequence with its context. Its antigen target is currently unknown. No per-base quality is available; no much larger clone lies one base away. The sample belongs to a study of graft-versus-host responses after intestinal transplantation (dated by TCRdb to about 2021). About the study as a whole: Multivisceral, liver-intestinal, or isolated intestinal transplants were received by the recipients. All recipients received anti-thymocyte globulin induction followed by maintenance tacrolimus and steroids for around 3 years. Donor T cell macrochimerism was defined as a peak of at least 4% donor T cells among recipient peripheral blood mononuclear cells. To identify alloreactive clones, pre-transplant mixed lymphocyte reaction products were sequenced and then compared with unstimulated pre-transplant donor and recipient T cells. The cohort enrolled about two dozen intestinal transplant recipients including one retransplant, and a few patients lacking pretransplant specimens were excluded. Bulk TCR-beta CDR3 sequencing was used to track graft-versus-host and host-versus-graft alloreactive T cell clones in the graft, circulation and bone marrow after intestinal transplantation. Samples from three later patients were sequenced in-house on an Illumina MiSeq with MiXCR processing rather than by the commercial service.

The CDR1 and CDR2 encoded by the germline V gene are LGHNA and YNFKEQ. The CDR3 sequence holds 18 residues, the cysteine and phenylalanine included. This entry keeps only the CDR3 DNA: 54 bases, framed from base 1. From V the trimming removes 1 base and from J it removes 4 bases, while the gene matches leave 7 bases of the junction unaccounted for. What the research found in general, with its limitations: GvH clones were detected in recipient bone marrow, and some appeared earlier in ileal mucosa or blood, consistent with an intestinal mucosal origin. The conclusions were limited by the relatively low number and heterogeneity of the intestinal transplant patients. Early after transplant, peak levels of circulating GvH clones were associated with declines in HvG clones. High GvH to HvG T cell clonal ratios were observed in the allografts of patients with donor T cell macrochimerism.

Libraries came from the immunoSEQ multiplex PCR assay. For most patients, genomic DNA was isolated with the Qiagen DNeasy Blood and Tissue Kit and shipped frozen to Adaptive Biotechnologies for TCR sequencing. For most patients, genomic DNA was subjected to high-throughput TCR-beta CDR3 sequencing by Adaptive Biotechnologies. Per the source publication's procedure: TCR sequencing data for approximately 17 patients were retrieved from Adaptive's ImmunoSEQ software; a few other patients were processed with MiXCR and VDJtools. To correct CD4 versus CD8 sorting errors, any sequence found in both subsets at a frequency ratio below 5:1 was removed. CDR3 nucleotide sequences shared between donor and recipient were removed because their origin could not be assigned. To count as alloreactive, a clone needed at least 2-fold expansion over unstimulated cells and a minimum CFSE-low frequency of 0.002% (template counts) or 0.001% (read counts). Clones were considered mappable if detected in sequenced pre-transplant spleen, lymph node, or MLR CFSE-low populations of the donor or recipient. The cumulative frequency of alloreactive clones was calculated as a percentage of all sequences, weighted by copy number. The source is immuneACCESS, and TCRdb retained only in-frame sequences with V and J called. Part of the clones is not carried over; for the studies checked, unresolved V genes explain less than half of this, and the remainder is unexplained. V and J calls plus clone size are reproduced from that table; the DNA served to infer D and trimming. The sample profile shows about 86,000 clones; about 88% of them were found once. 0.28% of the sample lies in the top ten.

According to the study, the label for this sample's time point signals: cells obtained before transplantation from donor or recipient. CD3+CD4+ and CD3+CD8+ populations were FACS-sorted from unstimulated pre-transplant donor and recipient cells taken from spleen or lymph nodes. This specimen consisted of unstimulated CD4+ T cells sorted from spleen or lymph node cells, obtained before transplant. The V and J segments used are TRBV4-2 and TRBJ2-3, with 14 central nucleotides matching TRBD2. This TCR came from a human donor who was the organ donor for an intestinal transplant. CDR3 sequence: CASSQGVGLAGAADTQYF. The nucleotides read TGTGCCAGCAGCCAAGGAGTGGGACTAGCGGGAGCGGCAGATACGCAGTATTTT.